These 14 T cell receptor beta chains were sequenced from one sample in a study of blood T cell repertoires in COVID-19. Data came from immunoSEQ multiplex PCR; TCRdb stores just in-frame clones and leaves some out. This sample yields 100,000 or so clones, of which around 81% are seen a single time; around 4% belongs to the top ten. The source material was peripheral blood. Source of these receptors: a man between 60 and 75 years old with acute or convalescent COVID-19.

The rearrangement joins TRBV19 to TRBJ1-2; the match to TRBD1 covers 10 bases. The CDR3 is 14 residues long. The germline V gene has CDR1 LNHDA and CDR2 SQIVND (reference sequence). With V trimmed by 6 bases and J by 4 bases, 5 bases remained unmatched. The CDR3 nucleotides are TGTGCCAGTAGCCTAGGACAGGGGGGCTATGGCTACACCTTC. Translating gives CASSLGQGGYGYTF.

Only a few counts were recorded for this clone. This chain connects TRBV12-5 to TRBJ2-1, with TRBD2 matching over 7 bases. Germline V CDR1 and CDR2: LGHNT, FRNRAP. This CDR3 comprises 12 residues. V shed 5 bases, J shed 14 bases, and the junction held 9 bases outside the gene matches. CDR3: CASGPLTAGEFF. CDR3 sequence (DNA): TGTGCTAGTGGTCCCCTGACTGCGGGGGAGTTCTTC.

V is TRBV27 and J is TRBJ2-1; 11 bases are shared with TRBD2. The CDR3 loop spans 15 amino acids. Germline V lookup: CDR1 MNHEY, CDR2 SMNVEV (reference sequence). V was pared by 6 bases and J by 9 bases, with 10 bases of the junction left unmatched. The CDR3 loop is CASRLSGGAAGEQFF. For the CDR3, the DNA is TGTGCCAGCAGACTTAGCGGGGGGGCCGCAGGTGAGCAGTTCTTC.

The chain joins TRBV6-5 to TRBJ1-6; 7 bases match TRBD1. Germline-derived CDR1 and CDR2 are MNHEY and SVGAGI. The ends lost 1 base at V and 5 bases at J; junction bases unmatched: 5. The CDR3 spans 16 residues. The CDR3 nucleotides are TGTGCCAGCAGTTACTACGGGACAGCAAATAATTCACCCCTCCACTTT. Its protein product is CASSYYGTANNSPLHF.

In DNA form, the CDR3 reads TGTGCCAGCAGCCAAGAACGCCGGGTCACTACAGATACGCAGTATTTT. Translated: CASSQERRVTTDTQYF. The V gene is TRBV4-2, the J gene TRBJ2-3; unclear D gene. V gave up 0 bases and J gave up 3 bases, with 13 bases separating them. This CDR3 spans 16 amino acids. CDR1 is LGHNA, CDR2 YNFKEQ, per germline.

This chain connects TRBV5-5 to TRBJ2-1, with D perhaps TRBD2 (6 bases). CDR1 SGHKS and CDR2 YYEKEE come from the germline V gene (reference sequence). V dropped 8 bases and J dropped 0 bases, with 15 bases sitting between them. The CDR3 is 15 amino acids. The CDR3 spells CASWEASLSYNEQFF. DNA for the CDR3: TGTGCCAGTTGGGAGGCGAGCCTCTCCTACAATGAGCAGTTCTTC.

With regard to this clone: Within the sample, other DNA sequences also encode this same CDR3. The CDR3 DNA sequence: TGTGCCAGCTCACCAGATGCGGGGGGCCAAGAGACCCAGTACTTC. Translated: CASSPDAGGQETQYF. V gene TRBV18 combines with J gene TRBJ2-5, with TRBD2 matching 8 bases. CDR3 length: 15 residues. Per germline, CDR1 KGHSH and CDR2 LQKENI. The V segment lost 2 bases and the J segment 1 base; nucleotides outside the gene matches: 3.

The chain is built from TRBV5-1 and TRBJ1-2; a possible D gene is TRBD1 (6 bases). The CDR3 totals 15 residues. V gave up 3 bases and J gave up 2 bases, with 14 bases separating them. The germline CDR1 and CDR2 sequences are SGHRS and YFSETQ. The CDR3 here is CASSSGQQPNYGYTF. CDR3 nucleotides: TGCGCCAGCAGCTCCGGACAGCAGCCCAACTATGGCTACACCTTC.

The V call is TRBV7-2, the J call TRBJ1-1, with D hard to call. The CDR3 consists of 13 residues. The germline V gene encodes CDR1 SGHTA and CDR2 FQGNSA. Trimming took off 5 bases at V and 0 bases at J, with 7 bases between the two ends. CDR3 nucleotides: TGTGCCAGCAGCGCCCAGATGAACACTGAAGCTTTCTTT. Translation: CASSAQMNTEAFF.

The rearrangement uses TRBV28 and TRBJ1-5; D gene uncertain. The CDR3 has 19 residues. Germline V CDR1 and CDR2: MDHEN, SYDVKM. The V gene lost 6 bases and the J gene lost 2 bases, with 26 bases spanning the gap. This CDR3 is CASSRLALLFRRGNQPQHF. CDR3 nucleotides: TGTGCCAGCAGCCGCCTGGCACTACTCTTCCGTAGAGGCAATCAGCCCCAGCATTTT.

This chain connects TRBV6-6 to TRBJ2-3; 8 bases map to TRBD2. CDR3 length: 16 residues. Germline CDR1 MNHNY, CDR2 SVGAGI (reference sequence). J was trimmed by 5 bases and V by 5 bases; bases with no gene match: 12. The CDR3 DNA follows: TGTGCCAGCAGTCCCCGGGGAGCGGGGGCTAAAGATACGCAGTATTTT. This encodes CASSPRGAGAKDTQYF.

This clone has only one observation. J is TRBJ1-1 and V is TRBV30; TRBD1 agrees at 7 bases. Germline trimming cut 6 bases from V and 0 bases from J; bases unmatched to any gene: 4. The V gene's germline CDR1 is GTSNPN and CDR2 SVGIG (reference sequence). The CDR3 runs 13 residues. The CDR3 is CACGGQLNTEAFF. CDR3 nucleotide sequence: TGTGCCTGCGGGGGACAGCTGAACACTGAAGCTTTCTTT.

The CDR3 is CASSSRTGLNTEAFF. The CDR3 bases are TGTGCCAGCAGTAGTCGGACAGGGCTGAACACTGAAGCTTTCTTT. This chain uses TRBV28 with TRBJ1-1; 8 nucleotides match TRBD1. Germline-derived CDR1 and CDR2 are MDHEN and SYDVKM. V shed 5 bases and J 0 bases; nucleotides not matched to a gene: 5. The CDR3 has 15 residues.

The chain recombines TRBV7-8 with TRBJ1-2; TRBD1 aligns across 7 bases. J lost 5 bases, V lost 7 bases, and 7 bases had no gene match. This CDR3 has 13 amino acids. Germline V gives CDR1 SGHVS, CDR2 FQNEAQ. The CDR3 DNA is TGTGCCAGCACCGACAGGGCTGGGTATGGCTACACCTTC. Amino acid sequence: CASTDRAGYGYTF.